This paragraph covers one T cell receptor (beta chain) sequence. The CDR3 loop spans 15 amino acids. V dropped 4 bases and J dropped 0; count of bases not matched to a gene: 2. CDR1 is SGHRS and CDR2 is YFSETQ in the germline V gene. This sample stems from a study of technical replicates of blood from a handful of donors. The protocol was immunoSEQ multiplex PCR, while the TCRdb copy is restricted to in-frame clones and leaves out a portion. The data contain fewer than 100,000 clones, about 97% of them singletons. This clonotype was sampled from a human donor in good health. The V call is TRBV5-1, the J call TRBJ2-1; 9 positions match TRBD2. Material: T cells isolated from PBMCs. CDR3 in DNA: TGCGCCAGCAGCAATAGCGGGAGCTCCTACAATGAGCAGTTCTTC. Protein product: CASSNSGSSYNEQFF.